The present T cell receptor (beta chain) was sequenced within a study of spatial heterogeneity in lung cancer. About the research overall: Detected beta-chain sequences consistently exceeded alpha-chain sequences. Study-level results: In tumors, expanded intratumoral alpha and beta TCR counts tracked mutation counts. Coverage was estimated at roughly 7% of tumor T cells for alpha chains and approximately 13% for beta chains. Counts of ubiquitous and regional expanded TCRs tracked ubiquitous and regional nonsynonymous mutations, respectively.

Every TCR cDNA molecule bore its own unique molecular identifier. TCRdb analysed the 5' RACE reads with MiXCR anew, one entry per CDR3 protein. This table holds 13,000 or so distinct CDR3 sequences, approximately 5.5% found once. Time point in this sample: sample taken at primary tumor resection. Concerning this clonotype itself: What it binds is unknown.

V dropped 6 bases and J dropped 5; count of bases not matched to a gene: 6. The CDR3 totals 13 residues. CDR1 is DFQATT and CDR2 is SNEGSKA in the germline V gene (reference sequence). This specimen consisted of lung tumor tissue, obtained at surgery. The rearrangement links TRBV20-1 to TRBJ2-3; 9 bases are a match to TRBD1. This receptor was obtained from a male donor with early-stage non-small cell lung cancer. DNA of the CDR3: TGCAGTGCCGACCGGGACAGGGAAGATACGCAGTATTTT. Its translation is CSADRDREDTQYF.